This T cell receptor (beta chain) was captured by sequencing in a study of blood T cells in healthy people across ages. Study-level findings and limits: Expanded clonotype shifts may have been confounded, as the donors had an unknown CMV status.

This clonotype occurred a few times. Its specificity is unknown. Combining a sample-barcoded 5' primer with a J-beta primer mix, a second PCR ran for roughly 7 to 11 cycles. TCRdb fed the 5' RACE reads into MiXCR, producing one record per CDR3 protein. This sample has 1.8 million or so distinct CDR3 sequences, with about 39% found just once. V lost 2 bases and J lost 4; bases outside the gene matches: 7. The CDR3 runs to 16 residues. This TCR was recovered from a human donor in good health. The chain uses TRBV12-3 or TRBV12-4 and TRBJ2-1; 8 positions agree with TRBD2. Sequencing was done on a sample of blood. CDR3 in DNA: TGTGCCAGCAGTTTACGGCGGGGGGATAGTTACAATGAGCAGTTCTTC. Encoded protein: CASSLRRGDSYNEQFF.